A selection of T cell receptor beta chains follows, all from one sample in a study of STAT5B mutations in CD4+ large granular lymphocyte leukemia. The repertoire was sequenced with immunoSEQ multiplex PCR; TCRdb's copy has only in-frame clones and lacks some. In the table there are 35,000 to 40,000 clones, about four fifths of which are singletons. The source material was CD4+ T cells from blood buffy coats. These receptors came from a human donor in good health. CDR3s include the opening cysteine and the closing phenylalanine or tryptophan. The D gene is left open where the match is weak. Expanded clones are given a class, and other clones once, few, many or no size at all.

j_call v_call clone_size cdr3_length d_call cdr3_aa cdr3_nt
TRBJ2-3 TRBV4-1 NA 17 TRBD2 CASSQELAGAMTDTQYF TGCGCCAGCAGCCAAGAGCTAGCGGGGGCTATGACAGATACGCAGTATTTT
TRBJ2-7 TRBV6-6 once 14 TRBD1 CASRPGTGVYEQYF TGTGCCAGCAGACCCGGGACAGGGGTATACGAGCAGTACTTC
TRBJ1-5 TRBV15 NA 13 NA CATAINNNQPQHF TGTGCCACCGCGATCAATAACAATCAGCCCCAGCATTTT
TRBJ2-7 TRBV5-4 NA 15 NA CASRPAGTPGYEQYF TGTGCCAGCAGACCGGCCGGGACTCCTGGCTACGAGCAGTACTTC
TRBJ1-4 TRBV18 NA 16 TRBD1 CASSSGQGATNEKLFF TGTGCCAGCTCATCGGGACAGGGGGCAACTAATGAAAAACTGTTTTTT
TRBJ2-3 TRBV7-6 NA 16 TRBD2 CASSLTNLAGVGTQYF TGTGCCAGCAGCTTAACAAATCTAGCGGGAGTTGGTACGCAGTATTTT
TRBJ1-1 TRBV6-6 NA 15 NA CASSYSTQEGTEAFF TGTGCCAGCAGTTACTCGACTCAGGAGGGCACTGAAGCTTTCTTT
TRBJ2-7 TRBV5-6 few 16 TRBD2 CASSGLLAGGSYEQYF TGTGCCAGCAGCGGACTGCTAGCGGGGGGCTCCTACGAGCAGTACTTC
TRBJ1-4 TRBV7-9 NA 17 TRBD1 CASSLLGTGGAEEKLFF TGTGCCAGCAGCTTGCTTGGGACAGGGGGCGCGGAGGAAAAACTGTTTTTT
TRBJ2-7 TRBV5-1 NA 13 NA CASSLASGYEQYF TGCGCCAGCAGCTTGGCCTCGGGCTACGAGCAGTACTTC
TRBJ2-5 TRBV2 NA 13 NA CASKPGSQETQYF TGTGCCAGCAAACCAGGGAGCCAAGAGACCCAGTACTTC
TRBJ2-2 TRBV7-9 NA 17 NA CASSLGAEYANTGELFF TGTGCCAGCAGCTTAGGAGCGGAGTACGCGAACACCGGGGAGCTGTTTTTT
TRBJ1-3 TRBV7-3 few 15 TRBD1 CASSSGQGRGNTIYF TGTGCCAGCAGCTCCGGACAGGGACGCGGAAACACCATATATTTT
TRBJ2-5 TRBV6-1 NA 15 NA CASSEALAVWETQYF TGTGCCAGCAGTGAAGCGCTTGCAGTCTGGGAGACCCAGTACTTC
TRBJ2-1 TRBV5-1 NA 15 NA CASSLLAFSGSEQFF TGCGCCAGCAGCTTATTAGCTTTTTCGGGGAGTGAGCAGTTCTTC
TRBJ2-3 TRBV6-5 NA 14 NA CASSNWLGTDTQYF TGTGCCAGCAGCAATTGGCTCGGGACGGATACGCAGTATTTT
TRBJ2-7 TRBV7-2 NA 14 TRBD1 CASSARQGAYEQYF TGTGCCAGCAGCGCTAGACAGGGCGCCTACGAGCAGTACTTC
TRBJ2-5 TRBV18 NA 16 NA CASSPTAGNRQETQYF TGTGCCAGCTCACCGACCGCAGGAAACAGACAAGAGACCCAGTACTTC
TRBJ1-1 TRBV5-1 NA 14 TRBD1 CASSWDRANTEAFF TGCGCCAGCAGCTGGGACAGAGCGAACACTGAAGCTTTCTTT
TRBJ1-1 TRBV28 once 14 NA CASSLSAKNTEAFF TGTGCCAGCAGTTTATCGGCAAAGAACACTGAAGCTTTCTTT
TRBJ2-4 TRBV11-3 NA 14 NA CASSLGGFQNIQYF TGTGCCAGCAGCTTAGGGGGGTTCCAAAACATTCAGTACTTC
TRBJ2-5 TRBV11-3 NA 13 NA CASSFDSSETQYF TGTGCCAGCAGCTTCGACAGTTCGGAGACCCAGTACTTC
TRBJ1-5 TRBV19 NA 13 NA CASSEGPLGPQHF TGTGCCAGTAGTGAGGGGCCGCTTGGGCCCCAGCATTTT
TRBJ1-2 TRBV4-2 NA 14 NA CASSLWTENYGYTF TGTGCCAGCAGCCTGTGGACCGAGAACTATGGCTACACCTTC
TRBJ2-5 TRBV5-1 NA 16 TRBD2 CASSPEGGFGGETQYF TGCGCCAGCAGCCCCGAGGGAGGGTTTGGAGGAGAGACCCAGTACTTC
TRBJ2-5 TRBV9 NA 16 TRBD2 CASSSSAGGPQETQYF TGTGCCAGCAGCTCCTCAGCGGGAGGGCCTCAAGAGACCCAGTACTTC
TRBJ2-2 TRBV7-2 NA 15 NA CASSSDGANTGELFF TGTGCCAGCAGCTCGGACGGTGCGAACACCGGGGAGCTGTTTTTT
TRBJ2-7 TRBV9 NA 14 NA CASSVAVSSYEQYF TGTGCCAGCAGCGTAGCTGTCTCATCTTACGAGCAGTACTTC
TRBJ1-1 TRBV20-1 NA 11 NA CSARVGFPAFF TGCAGTGCTAGAGTCGGGTTTCCGGCTTTCTTT
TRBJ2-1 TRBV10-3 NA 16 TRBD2 CAISSSGTSQSNEQFF TGTGCCATCAGCTCCTCCGGGACTAGCCAAAGCAATGAGCAGTTCTTC
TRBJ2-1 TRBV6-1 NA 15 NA CASSENTAPYNEQFF TGTGCCAGCAGTGAAAATACGGCACCCTACAATGAGCAGTTCTTC
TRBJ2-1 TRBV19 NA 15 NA CASSALGNTYNEQFF TGTGCCAGTAGTGCGTTGGGGAATACCTACAATGAGCAGTTCTTC
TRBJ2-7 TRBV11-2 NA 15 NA CASSRLHGRSYEQYF TGTGCCAGCAGCCGACTGCACGGGAGAAGCTACGAGCAGTACTTC
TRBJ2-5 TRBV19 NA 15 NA CASSAGPLYQETQYF TGTGCCAGTAGTGCAGGGCCACTTTACCAAGAGACCCAGTACTTC
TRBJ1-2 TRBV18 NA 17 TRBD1 CASFPGQEVLGNYGYTF TGTGCCAGCTTCCCGGGACAGGAAGTATTGGGGAACTATGGCTACACCTTC
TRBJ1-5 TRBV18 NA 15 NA CASSPSKDSNQPQHF TGTGCCAGCTCACCGAGCAAGGATAGCAATCAGCCCCAGCATTTT
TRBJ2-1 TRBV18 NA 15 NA CASSPLLTGDNEQFF TGTGCCAGCTCACCACTGTTGACCGGAGACAATGAGCAGTTCTTC
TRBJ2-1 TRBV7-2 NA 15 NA CASSLGSRGYNEQFF TGTGCCAGCAGCTTAGGGAGTCGGGGGTACAATGAGCAGTTCTTC
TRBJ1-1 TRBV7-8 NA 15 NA CASSEKQGRNTEAFF TGTGCCAGCAGCGAAAAACAGGGTAGGAACACTGAAGCTTTCTTT
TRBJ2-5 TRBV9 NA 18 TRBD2 CASSVAALAGGGQETQYF TGTGCCAGCAGCGTAGCCGCACTAGCGGGAGGCGGGCAAGAGACCCAGTACTTC
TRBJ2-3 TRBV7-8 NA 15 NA CASSLATGSTDTQYF TGTGCCAGCAGCTTAGCCACAGGGAGCACAGATACGCAGTATTTT
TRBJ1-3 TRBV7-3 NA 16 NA CASSLTAQDSGNTIYF TGTGCCAGCAGCTTAACAGCGCAAGACTCTGGAAACACCATATATTTT
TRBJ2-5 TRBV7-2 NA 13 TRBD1 CASSSDREETQYF TGTGCCAGCAGCTCGGACAGGGAAGAGACCCAGTACTTC